This T cell receptor beta chain originates from a study of T cells expressing NK-cell markers (dated by TCRdb to about 2020). Background for the entire study: Fewer than ten donors provided sorted CD3+CD56+NKG2C+, CD3+CD56+NKG2C- and CD3+CD56-NKG2C+ T-cell subsets, whose TCR beta-chain repertoires were profiled. The study sequenced eight donors, all healthy volunteers chosen at random: three men and five women. The libraries were sequenced on Illumina HiSeq 2000/2500, MiSeq or NextSeq, producing 2 x 150 bp reads. Among the eight sequenced donors, only one was HCMV-seronegative, while the other seven were HCMV-seropositive. Paper-wide results and their limitations: For six donors, the dominant CD3+CD56+NKG2C+ clonotypes were among the top 10 CD8+ clonotypes and accounted for about 1.0-7.5% of CD8+ T cells. Those dominant clonotypes were again the most abundant among CD3+CD56-NKG2C+ cells in several donors, at about 25-60.1%. It remained unclear whether the expanded NKG2C-expressing T cell clones were specific for HCMV antigens.

Details on this clonotype: What this receptor recognizes is not known.

A commercial ELISA kit detecting HCMV-specific IgG in serum was used to determine HCMV serostatus. Ficoll density gradient centrifugation was used to isolate peripheral blood mononuclear cells from blood. Sequenced using an Illumina HiSeq 2000. The TCR beta cDNA libraries were made using 5'RACE template switching, a step that added both a universal primer site and unique molecular identifiers. cDNA synthesis was primed from the TCR beta constant segment, followed by two successive PCR amplification steps. The paper's data handling went like this. Reads were demultiplexed and grouped by UMI with MIGEC, and clonotypes were assembled and quantified with MiTCR. To remove erroneous sequences, TCR cDNA sequences were retained only when supported by two or more reads. Downstream repertoire analysis used the tcR package, and clonotypes were matched across fractions by CDR3 nucleotide sequence plus V segment. VDJmatch was used to annotate antigen specificity against VDJdb, with one amino acid substitution in CDR3 permitted. TCRdb reprocessed the reads and lists each CDR3 protein sequence as a single entry, with no DNA. V and J calls and clone size were set by TCRdb, not the authors. This sample's table lists 300,000 to 450,000 distinct CDR3 sequences. The ten most abundant clones make up 4% to 6.5% of the sample.

The clonotype was recovered from a man aged 18-75 years in good health. The sample consisted of blood T cells: a sorted CD56 or NKG2C T cell subset, CD4+ or CD8+ T cells, or bulk PBMC T cells (not recorded which).

CDR3 reads: CASSELTGRNYGYTF. The chain is made from TRBV2 and TRBJ1-2; TCRdb reports TRBD1, a call that lacks DNA to check it against. Counted from cysteine to phenylalanine, this CDR3 has 15 amino acids. No DNA was logged. Via the germline V gene, CDR1 is SNHLY and CDR2 FYNNEI.